Following are 15 T cell receptor beta chains from one sample sequenced in a study of T cells after yellow fever vaccination. MiXCR, applied by TCRdb to the 5' RACE reads, yields one record per CDR3 protein. This sample has under 250,000 distinct CDR3 sequences, with 6.9% found just once. Sequencing used CD4+ T cells sorted from PBMCs, obtained 15 days after the yellow fever booster vaccination. These receptors were collected from a man aged 25 to 40 who received the YFV17D yellow fever vaccine.

This clonotype has just a few counts. The chain links TRBV28 to TRBJ2-3; 7 bases line up with TRBD1. This CDR3 is 14 amino acids long. V shed 7 bases, J shed 6 bases, and the junction held 10 bases outside the gene matches. The germline V gene has CDR1 MDHEN and CDR2 SYDVKM. The CDR3 spells CASTKTGYADTQYF. In DNA, the CDR3 is TGTGCCAGCACCAAGACAGGGTATGCGGATACGCAGTATTTT.

In its sample, this clonotype was seen many times. The gene calls are TRBV7-9 and TRBJ1-1; TRBD1 might be the D (6 bases). With 10 bases removed from V and 1 base from J, the gap between germline ends came to 13 bases. Germline CDR1 and CDR2: SEHNR and FQNEAQ (reference sequence). The CDR3 length is 13 residues. The DNA for the CDR3 is TGTGCCATCCAACTGGACAGGAACACTGAAGCTTTCTTT. Its protein product is CAIQLDRNTEAFF.

This clonotype was seen ten or more times. A junction boundary mismatches the germline segment, possibly from a read error. This chain joins TRBV5-1 and TRBJ2-7; D tentatively fits TRBD1 or TRBD2 (5 bases each). The CDR3 consists of 12 residues. Germline V lookup: CDR1 SGHRS, CDR2 YFSETQ. The CDR3 DNA reads as TGCGCCAGCAGCTCGTGGGACGGCCCACCCAAATTC. Amino acid sequence: CASSSWDGPPKF.

The sample holds a few counts of this clonotype. The chain couples TRBV20-1 to TRBJ2-3; D is uncertain. With 6 bases removed from V and 1 base from J, the gap between germline ends came to 11 bases. The CDR3 sequence is 13 residues long. Germline V lookup: CDR1 DFQATT, CDR2 SNEGSKA (reference sequence). The CDR3 DNA is TGCAGTGCAGCACTCGAGGGCACAGATACGCAGTATTTT. Its protein product is CSAALEGTDTQYF.

There are many counts of this clonotype. The genes are TRBV3-1 and TRBJ1-2; D ambiguous. The CDR3 has 11 amino acids. The germline CDR1 and CDR2 sequences are LGHDT and YNNKEL (reference sequence). V lost 1 base and J 8 bases, leaving 5 bases between the germline ends. CDR3 nucleotides: TGTGCCAGCAGCCAAGTAGGAGGCTACACCTTC. This translates into CASSQVGGYTF.

This clonotype was seen many times. The chain joins TRBV7-2 to TRBJ2-1; D may match TRBD1 or TRBD2 (5 bases each). Trimming stripped 4 bases from V and 7 bases from J, with 11 bases between. The V gene's germline CDR1 is SGHTA and CDR2 FQGNSA. This CDR3 comprises 13 residues. The CDR3 DNA sequence: TGTGCCAGCAGCTCCGGGGCACTGAATGAGCAGTTCTTC. The encoded protein is CASSSGALNEQFF.

This clonotype was seen ten or more times. This chain uses TRBV6-5 with TRBJ2-7, with D maybe TRBD2 (6 bases). Trimming shortened V by 0 bases and J by 4 bases, and 16 bases separated the two germline ends. The CDR3 is 16 residues long. Per germline, CDR1 MNHEY and CDR2 SVGAGI. The CDR3, as DNA: TGTGCCAGCAGTTACTCCTTCACTAGCTTCAGTTACGAGCAGTACTTC. Its protein product is CASSYSFTSFSYEQYF.

The J gene is TRBJ2-1, the V gene TRBV19; 10 bases line up with TRBD1. The CDR3 contains 16 residues. The germline gives CDR1 LNHDA, CDR2 SQIVND (reference sequence). Losses at the gene ends were 4 bases for V and 3 bases for J; bases not matched to a gene: 6. CDR3 sequence (DNA): TGTGCCAGTAGTACCCTGGACAGGGGGTACTACAATGAGCAGTTCTTC. As protein: CASSTLDRGYYNEQFF.

At least ten counts were recorded for this clonotype. The chain links TRBV6-6 to TRBJ2-5; D not resolved. CDR1 and CDR2 (germline): MNHNY, SVGAGI (reference sequence). The CDR3 runs 11 residues. The V and J ends lost 10 bases and 2 bases respectively, with 8 bases between them. The CDR3 bases are TGTGCCATCGGTCAGCAAGAGACCCAGTACTTC. Translated: CAIGQQETQYF.

This clonotype was counted ten times or more. The J gene is TRBJ2-1, the V gene TRBV27; a possible D gene is TRBD1 (6 bases). The CDR3 has 13 residues. V lost 6 bases and J 6 bases, leaving 12 bases between the germline ends. Germline values: CDR1 MNHEY, CDR2 SMNVEV (reference sequence). The CDR3: CASRFGGRNEQFF. The CDR3 nucleotides read TGTGCCAGCAGATTTGGGGGCCGCAATGAGCAGTTCTTC.

This clonotype was recorded at least ten times. The rearrangement links TRBV5-1 to TRBJ1-5; 7 bases line up with TRBD1. V dropped 3 bases and J dropped 3; count of bases not matched to a gene: 3. The V gene's germline CDR1 is SGHRS and CDR2 YFSETQ. The CDR3 runs 14 residues. The CDR3 nucleotides are TGCGCCAGCAGCTACGGACAGGACAATCAGCCCCAGCATTTT. Protein: CASSYGQDNQPQHF.

This clonotype was seen many times. V gene TRBV24-1 combines with J gene TRBJ2-3; no definite D call. Germline CDR1 is KGHDR and CDR2 is SFDVKD. V lost 2 bases to trimming and J lost 4 bases, with 15 bases between them. The CDR3 length is 16 residues. The CDR3 coding sequence is TGTGCCACCAGTGATTCGGGCCGCCATGGGGCAGATACGCAGTATTTT. Its protein is CATSDSGRHGADTQYF.

Concerning this clonotype: The junction departs from the called germline gene at one end, perhaps through a read error. This chain connects TRBV20-1 to TRBJ2-5; 11 nucleotides align to TRBD2. The germline V gene has CDR1 DFQATT and CDR2 SNEGSKA (reference sequence). This CDR3 comprises 13 residues. CDR3 region: CTAPTSGEETQYF. The CDR3 bases are TGCACTGCTCCGACTAGCGGGGAAGAGACCCAGTACTTC.

This clonotype was seen ten or more times. This chain uses TRBV27 with TRBJ2-3, with D possibly being TRBD1 (5 bases). From germline, CDR1 is MNHEY and CDR2 SMNVEV (reference sequence). V was shortened by 6 bases and J by 7 bases, with 14 bases between the two germline ends. The CDR3 is 13 amino acids. CDR3: CASSEDTVYTQYF. The CDR3, as DNA: TGTGCCAGCAGCGAGGACACAGTATATACGCAGTATTTT.

In this sample, this clonotype turned up many times. This chain connects TRBV7-2 to TRBJ2-4; 13 bases fit TRBD2. The CDR3 contains 15 residues. The germline V gene has CDR1 SGHTA and CDR2 FQGNSA. The CDR3 DNA reads TGTGAAGGGACTAGCGGGACCCGAGCCAAAAACATTCAGTACTTC. This translates into CEGTSGTRAKNIQYF.